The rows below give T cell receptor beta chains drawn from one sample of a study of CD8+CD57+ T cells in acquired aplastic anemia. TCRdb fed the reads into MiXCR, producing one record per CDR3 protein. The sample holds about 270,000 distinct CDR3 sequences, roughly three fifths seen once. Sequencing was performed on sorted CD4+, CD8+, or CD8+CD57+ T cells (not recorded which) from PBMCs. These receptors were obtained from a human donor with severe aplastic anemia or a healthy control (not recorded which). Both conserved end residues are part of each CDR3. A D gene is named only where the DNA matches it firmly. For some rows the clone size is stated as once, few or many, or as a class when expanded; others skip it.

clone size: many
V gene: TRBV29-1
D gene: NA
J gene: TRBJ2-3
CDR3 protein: CSVELLQGTQYF
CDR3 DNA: TGCAGCGTTGAGTTGTTACAGGGTACGCAGTATTTT

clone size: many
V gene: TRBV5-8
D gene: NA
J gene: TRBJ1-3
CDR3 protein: CASSLGTSGNTIYF
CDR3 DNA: TGTGCCAGCAGCTTGGGGACCTCTGGAAACACCATATATTTT

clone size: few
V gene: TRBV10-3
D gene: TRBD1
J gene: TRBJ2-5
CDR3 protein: CAISEPRDRGIETQYF
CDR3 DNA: TGTGCCATCAGTGAGCCCAGGGACAGGGGCATAGAGACCCAGTACTTC

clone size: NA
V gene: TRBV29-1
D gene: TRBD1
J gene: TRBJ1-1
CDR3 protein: CSVHSGGTHSEAFF
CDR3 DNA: TGCAGCGTACATTCAGGGGGTACGCACTCAGAAGCTTTCTTT

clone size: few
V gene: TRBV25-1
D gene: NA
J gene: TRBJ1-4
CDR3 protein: CASSEYRQATNEKLFF
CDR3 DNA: TGTGCCAGCAGTGAATATCGACAAGCAACTAATGAAAAACTGTTTTTT

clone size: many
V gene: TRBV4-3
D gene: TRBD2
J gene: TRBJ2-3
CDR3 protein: CADKEAGGPTDTQYF
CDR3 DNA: TGCGCCGATAAGGAAGCGGGGGGGCCGACAGATACGCAGTATTTT

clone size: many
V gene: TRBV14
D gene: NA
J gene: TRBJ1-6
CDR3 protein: CASSYTINSPLHF
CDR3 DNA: TGTGCCAGCAGCTACACGATTAATTCACCCCTCCACTTT

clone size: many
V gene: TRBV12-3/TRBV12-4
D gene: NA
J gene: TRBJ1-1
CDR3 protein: CASSREVNTEAFF
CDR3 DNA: TGTGCCAGCAGTAGGGAGGTGAACACTGAAGCTTTCTTT

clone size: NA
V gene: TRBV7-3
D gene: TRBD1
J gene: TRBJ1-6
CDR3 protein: CASSLMSQGASPLHF
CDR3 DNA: TGTGCCAGCAGCTTAATGTCCCAGGGGGCTTCACCCCTCCACTTT

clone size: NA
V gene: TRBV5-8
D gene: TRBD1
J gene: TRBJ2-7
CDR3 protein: CASSSLDRGYEQYF
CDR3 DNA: TGTGCCAGCAGCTCGCTGGACAGGGGGTACGAGCAGTACTTC

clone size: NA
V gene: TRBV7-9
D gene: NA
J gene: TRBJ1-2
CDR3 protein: CASSLGTLYGYTF
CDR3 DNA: TGTGCCAGCAGCTTAGGAACCCTCTATGGCTACACCTTC

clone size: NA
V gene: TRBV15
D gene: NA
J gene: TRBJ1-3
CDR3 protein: CATSRDRVSGNTIYF
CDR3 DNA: TGTGCCACCAGCAGAGACAGGGTCTCTGGAAACACCATATATTTT

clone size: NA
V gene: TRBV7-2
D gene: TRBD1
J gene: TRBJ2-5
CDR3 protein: CASSYGQGMETQYF
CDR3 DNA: TGTGCCAGCAGCTATGGACAGGGGATGGAGACCCAGTACTTC

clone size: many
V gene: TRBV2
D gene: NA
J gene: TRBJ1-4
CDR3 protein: CASTRVGGQGEKLFF
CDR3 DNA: TGTGCCAGCACCCGAGTCGGGGGGCAAGGTGAAAAACTGTTTTTT